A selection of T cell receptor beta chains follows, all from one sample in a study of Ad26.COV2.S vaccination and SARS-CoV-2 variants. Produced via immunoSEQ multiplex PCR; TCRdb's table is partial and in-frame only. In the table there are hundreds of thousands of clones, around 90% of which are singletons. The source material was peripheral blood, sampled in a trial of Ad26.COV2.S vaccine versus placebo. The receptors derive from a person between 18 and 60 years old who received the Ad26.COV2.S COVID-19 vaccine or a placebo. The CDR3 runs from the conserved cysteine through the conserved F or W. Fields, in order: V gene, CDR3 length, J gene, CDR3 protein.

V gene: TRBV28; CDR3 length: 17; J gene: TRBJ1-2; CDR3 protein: CASSTAGSGTEIYGYTF
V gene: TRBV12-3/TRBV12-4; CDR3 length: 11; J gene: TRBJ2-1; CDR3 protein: CASSPRGVQFF
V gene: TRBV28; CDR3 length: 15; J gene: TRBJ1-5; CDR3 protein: CASSVPRGFSQPQHF
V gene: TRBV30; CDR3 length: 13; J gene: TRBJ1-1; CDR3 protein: CAWSGGTDTEAFF
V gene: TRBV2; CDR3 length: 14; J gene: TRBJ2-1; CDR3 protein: CASGEAGGYNEQFF
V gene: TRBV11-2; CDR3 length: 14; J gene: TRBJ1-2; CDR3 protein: CASSLDGRAGGYTF
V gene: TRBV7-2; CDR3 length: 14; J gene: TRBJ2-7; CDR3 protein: CASSNGDRGHEQYF
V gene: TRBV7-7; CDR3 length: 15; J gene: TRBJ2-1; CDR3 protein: CASSLLAGEGNEQFF
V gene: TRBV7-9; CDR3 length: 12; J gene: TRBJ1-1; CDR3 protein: CASSLSNTEAFF
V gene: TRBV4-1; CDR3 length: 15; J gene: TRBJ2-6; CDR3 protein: CASSRPGQKYNVLTF
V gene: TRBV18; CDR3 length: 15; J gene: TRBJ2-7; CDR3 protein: CASSPTSGPTYEQYF
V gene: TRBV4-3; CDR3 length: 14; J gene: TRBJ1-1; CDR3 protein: CASSQWVGVTEAFF
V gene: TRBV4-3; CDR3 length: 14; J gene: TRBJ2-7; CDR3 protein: CASSQDTGAGEQYF
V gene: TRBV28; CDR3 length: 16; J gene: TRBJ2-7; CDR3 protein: CASRPPTRRPSYEQYF
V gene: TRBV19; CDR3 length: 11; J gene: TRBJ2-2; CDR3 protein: CASRRGGELFF
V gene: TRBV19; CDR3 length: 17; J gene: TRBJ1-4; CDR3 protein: CASSLGQGKDANEKLFF
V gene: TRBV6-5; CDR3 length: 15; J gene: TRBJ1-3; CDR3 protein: CASSYIKGAGNTIYF
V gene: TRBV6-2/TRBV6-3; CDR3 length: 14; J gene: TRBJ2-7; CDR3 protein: CASSYGTSGYEQYF
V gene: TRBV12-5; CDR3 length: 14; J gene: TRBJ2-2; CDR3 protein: CASGLVGNTGELFF
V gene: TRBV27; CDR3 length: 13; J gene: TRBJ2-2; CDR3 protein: CASSFQNTGELFF
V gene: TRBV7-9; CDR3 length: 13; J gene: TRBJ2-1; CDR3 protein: CASSFAGLAGQFF
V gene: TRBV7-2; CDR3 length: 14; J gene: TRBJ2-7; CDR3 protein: CASSFRRDSYEQYF
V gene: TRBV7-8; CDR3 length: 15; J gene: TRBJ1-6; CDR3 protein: CASSLTGGKNSPLHF
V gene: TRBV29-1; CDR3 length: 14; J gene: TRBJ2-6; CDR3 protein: CSASGTSGANVLTF
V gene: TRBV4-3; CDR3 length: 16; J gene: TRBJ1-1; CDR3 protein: CASSQDRASLITEAFF
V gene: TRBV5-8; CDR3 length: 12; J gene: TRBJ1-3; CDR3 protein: CASSLVRNTIYF
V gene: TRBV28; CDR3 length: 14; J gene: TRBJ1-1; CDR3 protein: CASTWTGANTEAFF
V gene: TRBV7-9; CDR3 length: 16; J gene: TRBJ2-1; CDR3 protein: CASSLIRRLVYNEQFF
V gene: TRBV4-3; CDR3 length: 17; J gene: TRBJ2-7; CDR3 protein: CASSQGHGQGTSYEQYF
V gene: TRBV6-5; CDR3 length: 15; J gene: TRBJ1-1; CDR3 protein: CASSRGSAGGTEAFF
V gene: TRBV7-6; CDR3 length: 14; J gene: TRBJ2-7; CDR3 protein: CASSNPGGDDEQYF
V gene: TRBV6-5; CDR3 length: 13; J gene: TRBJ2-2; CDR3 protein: CASNRDRIGELFF
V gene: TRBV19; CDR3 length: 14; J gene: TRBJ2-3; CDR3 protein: CASRREGLTDTQYF
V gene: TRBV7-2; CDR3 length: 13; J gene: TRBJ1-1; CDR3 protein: CASTQGQNTEAFF
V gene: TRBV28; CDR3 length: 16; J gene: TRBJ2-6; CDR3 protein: CASGQGDLSGANVLTF
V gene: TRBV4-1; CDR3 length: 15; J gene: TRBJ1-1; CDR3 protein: CASSYPGSWDTEAFF
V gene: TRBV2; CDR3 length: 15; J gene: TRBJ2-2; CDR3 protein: CASSEGTVNTGELFF
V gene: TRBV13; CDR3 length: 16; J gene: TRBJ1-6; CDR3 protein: CASSSREGRGYSPLHF
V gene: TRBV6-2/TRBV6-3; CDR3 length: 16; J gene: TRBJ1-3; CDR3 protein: CASSSAPLPGWNTIYF
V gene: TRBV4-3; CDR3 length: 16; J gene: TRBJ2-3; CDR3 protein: CASSQRSGTSTDTQYF
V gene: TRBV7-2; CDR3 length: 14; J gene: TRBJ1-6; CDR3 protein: CASIQTRGRSPLHF
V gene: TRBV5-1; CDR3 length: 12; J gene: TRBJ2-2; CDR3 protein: CASSSLAGELFF
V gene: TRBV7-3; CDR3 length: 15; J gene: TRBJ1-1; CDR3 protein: CASSLRGTLNTEAFF
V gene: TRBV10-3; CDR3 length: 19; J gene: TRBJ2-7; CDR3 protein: CAISGGGVRGPKLTYEQYF
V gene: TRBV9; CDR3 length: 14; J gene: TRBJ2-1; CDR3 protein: CASSVLQGTNEQFF
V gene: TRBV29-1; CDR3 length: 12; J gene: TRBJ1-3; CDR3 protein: CSVKGTGNTIYF
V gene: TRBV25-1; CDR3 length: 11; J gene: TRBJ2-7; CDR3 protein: CATQTSYEQYF
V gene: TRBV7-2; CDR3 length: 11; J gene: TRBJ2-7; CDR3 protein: CASGESREQYF
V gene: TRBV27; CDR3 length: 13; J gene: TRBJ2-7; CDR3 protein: CASSLHRQSWQYF
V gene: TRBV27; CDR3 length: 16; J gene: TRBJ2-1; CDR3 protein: CASSFLPLRVLNEQFF
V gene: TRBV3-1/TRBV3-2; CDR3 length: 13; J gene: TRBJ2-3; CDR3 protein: CASSPGPPDTQYF
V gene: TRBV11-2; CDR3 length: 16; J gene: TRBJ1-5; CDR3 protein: CASSPQDAHGNQPQHF
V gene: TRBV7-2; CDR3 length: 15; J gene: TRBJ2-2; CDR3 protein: CASSLVRGNTGELFF